A selection of T cell receptor beta chains follows, all from one sample in a study of cytomegalovirus exposure and HLA in healthy donors. Some clones are missing from TCRdb's copy, which holds only in-frame ones; the method was immunoSEQ multiplex PCR. The sample contains about 110,000 clones, around three quarters of which appear only once. The material sequenced was PBMCs. These receptors originate from a woman aged 50 to 60 in good health and CMV-seropositive. CDR3s include the opening cysteine and the closing phenylalanine or tryptophan. Fields, in order: V gene, CDR3 length, clone size, J gene, D gene, CDR3 protein, CDR3 DNA. The D gene is left open where the match is weak. Where a row states a size, it is once, few, many or the class of an expanded clone; other rows omit it.

>TRBV5-6|14|-|TRBJ2-2|-
CASRRRGNTGELFF
TGTGCCAGCAGAAGACGGGGTAACACCGGGGAGCTGTTTTTT
>TRBV19|13|few|TRBJ2-1|-
CASSPDWGDEQFF
TGTGCCAGTAGTCCCGACTGGGGGGATGAGCAGTTCTTC
>TRBV18|13|-|TRBJ1-1|TRBD1
CASSPGTATEAFF
TGTGCCAGCTCACCAGGGACAGCTACTGAAGCTTTCTTT
>TRBV2|14|-|TRBJ1-5|-
CASSEGLYNQPQHF
TGTGCCAGCAGTGAAGGACTGTACAATCAGCCCCAGCATTTT
>TRBV18|14|-|TRBJ2-7|TRBD1
CASSPGTGVYEQYF
TGTGCCAGCTCACCAGGGACAGGGGTGTACGAGCAGTACTTC
>TRBV2|13|-|TRBJ1-5|-
CASGGQGGQPQHF
TGTGCCAGCGGAGGGCAGGGCGGGCAGCCCCAGCATTTT
>TRBV11-2|13|-|TRBJ2-3|-
CASSLVQAYTQYF
TGTGCCAGCAGCTTAGTACAGGCGTATACGCAGTATTTT
>TRBV27|16|-|TRBJ2-1|TRBD1
CASSLPGQRTYNEQFF
TGTGCCAGCAGCTTACCGGGACAGAGGACCTACAATGAGCAGTTCTTC
>TRBV7-2|13|-|TRBJ2-5|-
CASSFGVQETQYF
TGTGCCAGCAGCTTCGGAGTCCAAGAGACCCAGTACTTC
>TRBV7-3|14|-|TRBJ2-7|TRBD2
CASSPGTSDSEQYF
TGTGCCAGCAGCCCCGGGACTAGCGATTCCGAGCAGTACTTC
>TRBV7-9|12|many|TRBJ2-1|-
CASSFVRDSQFF
TGTGCCAGCAGCTTCGTCCGGGACTCCCAGTTCTTC
>TRBV5-4|15|once|TRBJ1-2|TRBD1
CASSFGQGGRYGYTF
TGTGCCAGCAGCTTCGGACAGGGGGGCCGCTATGGCTACACCTTC
>TRBV6-4|18|-|TRBJ2-2|TRBD2
CASTPPPAGGPMFGELFF
TGTGCCAGCACTCCCCCCCCAGCGGGAGGGCCTATGTTCGGGGAGCTGTTTTTT
>TRBV19|15|-|TRBJ2-7|TRBD2
CASSPPSGGRYEQYF
TGTGCCAGTAGTCCTCCTAGCGGGGGGAGGTACGAGCAGTACTTC
>TRBV7-2|16|few|TRBJ2-7|-
CASSSLEGDLPYEQYF
TGTGCCAGCAGTTCACTAGAAGGGGACTTGCCCTACGAGCAGTACTTC
>TRBV7-9|14|-|TRBJ1-5|TRBD1
CASSSGTGYQPQHF
TGTGCCAGCAGCTCCGGGACAGGGTATCAGCCCCAGCATTTT
>TRBV6-5|13|-|TRBJ2-1|TRBD2
CAIGGSANNEQFF
TGTGCCATCGGGGGGTCGGCAAACAATGAGCAGTTCTTC
>TRBV5-1|17|-|TRBJ1-6|-
CASSLGNNGRVMAPLHF
TGCGCCAGCAGCTTGGGTAACAACGGCAGGGTGATGGCTCCCCTCCACTTT
>TRBV2|14|-|TRBJ2-5|TRBD2
CASGGRGVQETQYF
TGTGCCAGTGGGGGGCGGGGGGTCCAAGAGACCCAGTACTTC
>TRBV27|13|-|TRBJ2-7|-
CASSLTGLYEQYF
TGTGCCAGCAGTCTTACAGGACTATACGAGCAGTACTTC
>TRBV7-9|14|-|TRBJ1-2|TRBD1
CASSTGQGGAGYTF
TGTGCCAGCAGCACCGGACAGGGTGGGGCCGGCTACACCTTC
>TRBV27|13|-|TRBJ2-7|-
CASRTGSSYEQYF
TGTGCCAGCAGAACAGGGTCCTCCTACGAGCAGTACTTC
>TRBV6-5|14|few|TRBJ2-7|-
CASNLRRGTYEQYF
TGTGCCAGCAATTTACGACGCGGAACTTACGAGCAGTACTTC
>TRBV7-9|14|-|TRBJ1-1|-
CASSLELTNTEAFF
TGTGCCAGCAGCCTAGAGCTCACGAACACTGAAGCTTTCTTT
>TRBV9|14|-|TRBJ2-5|-
CASNAGLAQETQYF
TGTGCCAGCAACGCGGGACTGGCGCAAGAGACCCAGTACTTC
>TRBV1|16|-|TRBJ2-3|-
CTSSHPRLAATDTQYF
TGCACCAGCAGCCACCCACGACTAGCAGCCACAGATACGCAGTATTTT
>TRBV20-1|11|once|TRBJ2-5|-
CSASRPSTQYF
TGCAGTGCTTCCAGGCCCAGCACCCAGTACTTC
>TRBV14|13|-|TRBJ2-2|TRBD2
CASSETSPGELFF
TGTGCCAGCAGCGAGACTAGCCCCGGGGAGCTGTTTTTT
>TRBV7-9|13|-|TRBJ2-2|TRBD2
CASSGLAGGELFF
TGTGCCAGCAGCGGACTAGCTGGCGGGGAGCTGTTTTTT